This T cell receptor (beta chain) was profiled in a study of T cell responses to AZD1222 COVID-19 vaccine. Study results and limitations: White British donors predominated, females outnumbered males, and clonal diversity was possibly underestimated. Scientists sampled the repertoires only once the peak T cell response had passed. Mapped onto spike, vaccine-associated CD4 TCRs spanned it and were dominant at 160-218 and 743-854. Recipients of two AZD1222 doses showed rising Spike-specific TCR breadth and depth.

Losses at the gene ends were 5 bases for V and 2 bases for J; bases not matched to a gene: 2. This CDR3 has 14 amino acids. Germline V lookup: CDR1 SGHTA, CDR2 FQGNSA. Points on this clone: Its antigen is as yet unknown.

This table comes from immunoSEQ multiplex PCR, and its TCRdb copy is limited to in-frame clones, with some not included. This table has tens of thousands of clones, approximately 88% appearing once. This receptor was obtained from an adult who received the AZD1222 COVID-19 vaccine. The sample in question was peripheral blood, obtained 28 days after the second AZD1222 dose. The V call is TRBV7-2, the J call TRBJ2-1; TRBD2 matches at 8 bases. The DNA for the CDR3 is TGTGCCAGCAGCCCGGGACTAGCCTACAATGAGCAGTTCTTC. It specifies CASSPGLAYNEQFF.